This entry lists 30 T cell receptor beta chains sequenced from one sample in a study of blood T cell repertoires in COVID-19. TCRdb keeps only in-frame clones here, not all; method: immunoSEQ multiplex PCR. The sample includes approximately 80,000 clones, about four fifths of them seen just once. Sequenced material: peripheral blood. These receptors were collected from a human donor in a cohort sampled during active COVID-19.

The rearrangement joins TRBV4-1 to TRBJ1-2; tentatively, D is TRBD1 (6 bases). The CDR3 loop spans 20 amino acids. CDR1 is MGHRA and CDR2 is YSYEKL in the germline V gene. V lost 0 bases, J lost 2 bases, and 25 bases lay in between. Written as DNA, the CDR3 is TGCGCCAGCAGCCAAGACTTAAATTACGGGACAACCCCACGAAACTATGGCTACACCTTC. Its translation is CASSQDLNYGTTPRNYGYTF.

The chain links TRBV7-2 to TRBJ2-1; 9 bases line up with TRBD2. CDR3 size: 16 residues. V lost 3 bases to trimming and J lost 8 bases; unmatched junction nucleotides: 11. The germline V gene has CDR1 SGHTA and CDR2 FQGNSA. This chain's CDR3 is CASSLFTSGWYDEQFF. The CDR3 DNA is TGTGCCAGCAGCTTGTTTACTAGCGGGTGGTACGATGAGCAGTTCTTC.

By share, this clone counts as medium-sized. This sequence joins TRBV7-9 and TRBJ1-1, with 8 bases aligning to TRBD1. There are 15 residues in the CDR3. Germline CDR1 and CDR2: SEHNR and FQNEAQ (reference sequence). Unmatched junction bases numbered 6, after V lost 5 bases and J lost 1 base. For the CDR3, the DNA is TGTGCCAGCAGCCTACAGGACAGGGCGAACACTGAAGCTTTCTTT. Translated: CASSLQDRANTEAFF.

This clone was observed at least ten times. This rearrangement joins TRBV19 to TRBJ2-1, with D tentatively TRBD2 (7 bases). The CDR3 spans 15 residues. The germline gives CDR1 LNHDA, CDR2 SQIVND (reference sequence). Trimming shortened V by 5 bases and J by 2 bases, and 13 bases separated the two germline ends. The CDR3 DNA reads TGTGCCAGTAGTCCTCGAGGGGGGGCCTACAATGAGCAGTTCTTC. Its protein product is CASSPRGGAYNEQFF.

The rearrangement uses TRBV11-2 and TRBJ2-7, with a possible D match to TRBD1 (5 bases). Per germline, CDR1 SGHAT and CDR2 FQNNGV. V lost 5 bases and J 2 bases, leaving 16 bases between the germline ends. This CDR3 contains 15 residues. The CDR3 sequence is CASSRGWGSPYEQYV. The CDR3 DNA follows: TGTGCCAGCAGCCGAGGCTGGGGCAGCCCCTACGAGCAGTACGTC.

The CDR3 loop reads CASSLWTGGRNTEAFF. The CDR3, as DNA: TGTGCCAGCAGCCTATGGACAGGGGGCAGGAACACTGAAGCTTTCTTT. This chain uses TRBV7-9 with TRBJ1-1, with TRBD1 matching 11 bases. Germline values: CDR1 SEHNR, CDR2 FQNEAQ (reference sequence). The CDR3 runs to 16 residues. V lost 5 bases, J lost 1 base, and 6 bases stayed unmatched. Looking up the rest from reference TRBV7-9 and TRBJ1-1 gives the full variable domain: DTGVSQNPRHKITKRGQNVTFRCDPISEHNRLYWYRQTLGQGPEFLTYFQNEAQLEKSRLLSDRFSAERPKGSFSTLEIQRTEQGDSAMYLCASSLWTGGRNTEAFFGQGTRLTVV.

The chain combines TRBV5-6 with TRBJ2-5; D not certain. Trimming cost V 2 bases and J 1 base, with 3 bases left between them. The CDR3 has 12 amino acids. CDR1 is SGHDT, CDR2 YYEEEE, per germline. CDR3 in amino acids: CASSFIQETQYF. CDR3 bases: TGTGCCAGCAGCTTTATCCAAGAGACCCAGTACTTC.

The chain joins TRBV7-8 to TRBJ2-3, with D maybe TRBD2 (6 bases). There are 16 residues in the CDR3. Trimming pared 0 bases from V and 6 bases from J, leaving 16 bases between. Germline V lookup: CDR1 SGHVS, CDR2 FQNEAQ. CDR3: CASSLAWLASSDTQYF. The CDR3 DNA reads TGTGCCAGCAGCTTAGCCTGGCTAGCGTCGTCCGATACGCAGTATTTT.

This sequence joins TRBV24-1 and TRBJ1-2; D is perhaps TRBD1 (6 bases). Germline CDR1 and CDR2: KGHDR and SFDVKD. The CDR3 consists of 14 residues. The V and J ends lost 2 bases and 6 bases respectively, with 12 bases between them. This CDR3 reads CATSDYREEDGYTF. CDR3 nucleotide sequence: TGTGCCACCAGTGATTACAGGGAAGAGGATGGCTACACCTTC.

This clone was observed a few times. This chain joins TRBV28 and TRBJ1-3; D might be TRBD1 (6 bases). This CDR3 has 18 amino acids. CDR1 and CDR2 from the germline V gene are MDHEN and SYDVKM. The ends were cut back, 4 bases at V and 1 base at J, with 20 bases in the middle. The chain's CDR3 is CASSSDNGQRTSGNTIYF. CDR3 nucleotides: TGTGCCAGCAGTTCGGACAACGGACAGAGGACATCTGGAAACACCATATATTTT.

V gene TRBV28 combines with J gene TRBJ1-1; D gene unclear. The CDR3 runs 14 residues. The germline V gene has CDR1 MDHEN and CDR2 SYDVKM. The V and J ends lost 2 bases and 7 bases respectively, with 14 bases between them. The CDR3 here is CASSLGQLKFEAFF. CDR3 in DNA: TGTGCCAGCAGTTTAGGGCAATTAAAGTTTGAAGCTTTCTTT.

The V and J genes are TRBV28 and TRBJ1-1; the match to TRBD1 covers 9 bases. CDR3 length: 15 residues. The V and J ends lost 4 bases and 4 bases, in that order; junction bases with no gene match: 7. CDR1 is MDHEN, CDR2 SYDVKM, per germline. For the CDR3, the DNA is TGTGCCAGCAGTTCGACCGGGACAGGGCGCACTGAAGCTTTCTTT. The encoded protein is CASSSTGTGRTEAFF.

This clone was found a few times. Here the CDR3 DNA reads TGCGCCAGCAGCCAAGATAATCTAGCGGGAGTGAGTAACATTCAGTACTTC. It specifies CASSQDNLAGVSNIQYF. The chain carries TRBV4-1 and TRBJ2-4; 10 positions match TRBD2. Trimming cost V 0 bases and J 7 bases; bases outside gene matches: 9. The CDR3 runs to 17 residues. Germline lookup yields CDR1 MGHRA and CDR2 YSYEKL.

The chain joins TRBV6-1 to TRBJ2-2; possible D gene TRBD2, 5 bases. The CDR3 loop spans 15 amino acids. Trimming stripped 2 bases from V and 7 bases from J, with 14 bases between. The germline V gene has CDR1 MNHNS and CDR2 SASEGT. The CDR3 DNA reads TGTGCCAGCAGTGAATATTTGGGAGATGTCGGGGAGCTGTTTTTT. Its protein is CASSEYLGDVGELFF.

The V and J genes are TRBV28 and TRBJ1-5, with TRBD1 matching over 7 bases. In germline, CDR1 is MDHEN, CDR2 SYDVKM. This CDR3 is 17 amino acids long. The ends lost 7 bases at V and 11 bases at J; junction bases unmatched: 23. This CDR3 is CASTLSFLTGALKTQHF. CDR3 DNA: TGTGCCAGCACCCTCTCCTTTTTAACAGGGGCACTAAAGACCCAGCATTTT.

The rearrangement uses TRBV7-3 and TRBJ1-1; 12 bases match TRBD1. V dropped 5 bases and J dropped 6; count of bases not matched to a gene: 4. The CDR3 covers 14 residues. The germline gives CDR1 SGHTA, CDR2 FQGTGA. The CDR3: CASSPGTGGAEAFF. The CDR3 DNA follows: TGTGCCAGCAGCCCAGGGACAGGGGGCGCTGAAGCTTTCTTT.

This clone showed up just once. The genes are TRBV28 and TRBJ2-7; 11 bases line up with TRBD1. The germline CDR1 and CDR2 sequences are MDHEN and SYDVKM. The CDR3 loop spans 15 amino acids. V shed 6 bases, J shed 2 bases, and the junction held 6 bases outside the gene matches. CDR3 nucleotide sequence: TGTGCCAGCAGCGGACCGGGACAGGGGGCCTACGAGCAGTACTTC. Translating it yields CASSGPGQGAYEQYF.

This sequence joins TRBV7-2 and TRBJ1-2; no definite D call. Deletions cut 1 base from V and 13 bases from J, with 19 bases between. Per the germline V gene, CDR1 is SGHTA and CDR2 is FQGNSA. The CDR3 loop spans 14 amino acids. The CDR3 DNA reads TGTGCCAGCAGCTTAGAGGGAGGGATCTGGCTAGGCACCTTC. This translates into CASSLEGGIWLGTF. Full variable domain (missing parts from reference TRBV7-2 and TRBJ1-2): GAGVSQSPSNKVTEKGKDVELRCDPISGHTALYWYRQSLGQGLEFLIYFQGNSAPDKSGLPSDRFSAERTGGSVSTLTIQRTQQEDSAVYLCASSLEGGIWLGTFGSGTRLTVV.

CDR3 in DNA: TGTGCCAGCAGTCGGGGGGTAGGGGGCTACACCTTC. Translating gives CASSRGVGGYTF. V and J are TRBV27 and TRBJ1-2; possible D gene TRBD1, 5 bases. The CDR3 is made up of 12 amino acids. Trimming shortened V by 5 bases and J by 8 bases, and 12 bases separated the two germline ends. Germline-derived CDR1 and CDR2 are MNHEY and SMNVEV (reference sequence).

The chain carries TRBV6-5 and TRBJ2-5; D gene uncertain. Trimming cost V 7 bases and J 3 bases, with 9 bases left between them. Looked up from germline, CDR1 is MNHEY and CDR2 is SVGAGI. The CDR3 loop spans 12 amino acids. The CDR3 loop is CASKAQEETQYF. In DNA, the CDR3 is TGTGCCAGCAAGGCCCAGGAAGAGACCCAGTACTTC.

The chain carries TRBV5-5 and TRBJ2-5; D may be TRBD1 (6 bases). This CDR3 comprises 14 residues. From germline, CDR1 is SGHKS and CDR2 YYEKEE (reference sequence). Between the trimmed V and J ends, which lost 1 base and 2 bases, there was a span of 9 bases. CDR3 loop: CASSLCTGQETQYF. The CDR3 nucleotides are TGTGCCAGCAGCTTGTGCACAGGGCAAGAGACCCAGTACTTC.

CDR3 amino acids: CASSFGLAGGNEQFF. CDR3 bases: TGTGCCAGCAGTTTTGGACTAGCGGGAGGAAATGAGCAGTTCTTC. This chain links TRBV27 with TRBJ2-1, with 14 bases matching TRBD2. CDR3 length: 15 amino acids. The germline gives CDR1 MNHEY, CDR2 SMNVEV (reference sequence). Losses at the gene ends were 3 bases for V and 7 bases for J; bases not matched to a gene: 2.

J is TRBJ2-7 and V is TRBV7-9; D is possibly TRBD1 (6 bases). The CDR3 has 13 amino acids. V lost 4 bases, J lost 5 bases, and 12 bases lay in between. Germline V gives CDR1 SEHNR, CDR2 FQNEAQ (reference sequence). The CDR3 DNA is TGTGCCAGCAGCTGGGGGCTAGGGAACGAGCAGTACGTC. It is translated as CASSWGLGNEQYV.

There are a few counts of this clone. This sequence joins TRBV6-5 and TRBJ1-2; no firm D call. This CDR3 is 16 amino acids long. The germline gives CDR1 MNHEY, CDR2 SVGAGI. V was shortened by 0 bases and J by 6 bases, with 17 bases between the two germline ends. CDR3 nucleotide sequence: TGTGCCAGCAGTTACTCGAACGCGGGCCCGCTCAATGGCTACACCTTC. It encodes CASSYSNAGPLNGYTF.

This clone was detected a few times. The gene calls are TRBV5-1 and TRBJ2-2; D unresolved. V gave up 4 bases and J gave up 8 bases, with 12 bases separating them. The germline gives CDR1 SGHRS, CDR2 YFSETQ. The CDR3 contains 13 residues. CDR3 in amino acids: CASSLTVSGELFF. CDR3 coding DNA: TGCGCCAGCAGCCTAACGGTTTCGGGGGAGCTGTTTTTT. The full variable domain, with the rest looked up from reference TRBV5-1 and TRBJ2-2, is KAGVTQTPRYLIKTRGQQVTLSCSPISGHRSVSWYQQTPGQGLQFLFEYFSETQRNKGNFPGRFSGRQFSNSRSEMNVSTLELGDSALYLCASSLTVSGELFFGEGSRLTVL.

The V call is TRBV5-6, the J call TRBJ2-7, with D perhaps matching TRBD2 (5 bases). The CDR3 loop spans 14 amino acids. V was pared by 0 bases and J by 5 bases, with 12 bases between. Germline-derived CDR1 and CDR2 are SGHDT and YYEEEE. The CDR3 bases are TGTGCCAGCAGCTTGGCCGGCGGGCACGACGAGCAGTACGTC. Its protein product is CASSLAGGHDEQYV.

This chain uses TRBV18 with TRBJ2-5, with 9 bases that match TRBD1. V was pared by 4 bases and J by 1 base, with 4 bases of the junction left unmatched. The CDR3 sequence is 15 residues long. Germline CDR1 and CDR2: KGHSH and LQKENI. The CDR3 DNA sequence: TGTGCCAGCTCACGGACAGGGGAGGTCCAAGAGACCCAGTACTTC. The encoded protein is CASSRTGEVQETQYF.

CDR3 nucleotide sequence: TGTGCCAGCAGTTGGGACAGGGAGATTCAGCCCCAGCATTTT. Translation: CASSWDREIQPQHF. This rearrangement joins TRBV28 to TRBJ1-5, with TRBD1 matching 9 bases. The CDR3 consists of 14 residues. Trimming at V came to 4 bases and at J to 6 bases, leaving 4 bases not matched to a gene. Germline CDR1 and CDR2: MDHEN and SYDVKM.

This clone has just a few counts. CDR3 region: CASSLVRAPGETQYF. CDR3 nucleotides: TGTGCCAGCAGCTTGGTCAGGGCCCCCGGAGAGACCCAGTACTTC. The J gene is TRBJ2-5, the V gene TRBV5-6, with D perhaps TRBD1 (5 bases). CDR1 and CDR2 from the germline V gene are SGHDT and YYEEEE. This CDR3 comprises 15 residues. V shed 0 bases and J shed 4 bases, with 13 bases lying between them.

The gene calls are TRBV7-9 and TRBJ2-1; 8 nucleotides align to TRBD2. This CDR3 is built from 16 residues. V shed 7 bases, J shed 4 bases, and the junction held 12 bases outside the gene matches. CDR1 and CDR2 from the germline V gene are SEHNR and FQNEAQ (reference sequence). The CDR3 DNA is TGTGCCAGCACCACGCGGGTAGCGGGGAATTACAATGAGCAGTTCTTC. Protein sequence: CASTTRVAGNYNEQFF.